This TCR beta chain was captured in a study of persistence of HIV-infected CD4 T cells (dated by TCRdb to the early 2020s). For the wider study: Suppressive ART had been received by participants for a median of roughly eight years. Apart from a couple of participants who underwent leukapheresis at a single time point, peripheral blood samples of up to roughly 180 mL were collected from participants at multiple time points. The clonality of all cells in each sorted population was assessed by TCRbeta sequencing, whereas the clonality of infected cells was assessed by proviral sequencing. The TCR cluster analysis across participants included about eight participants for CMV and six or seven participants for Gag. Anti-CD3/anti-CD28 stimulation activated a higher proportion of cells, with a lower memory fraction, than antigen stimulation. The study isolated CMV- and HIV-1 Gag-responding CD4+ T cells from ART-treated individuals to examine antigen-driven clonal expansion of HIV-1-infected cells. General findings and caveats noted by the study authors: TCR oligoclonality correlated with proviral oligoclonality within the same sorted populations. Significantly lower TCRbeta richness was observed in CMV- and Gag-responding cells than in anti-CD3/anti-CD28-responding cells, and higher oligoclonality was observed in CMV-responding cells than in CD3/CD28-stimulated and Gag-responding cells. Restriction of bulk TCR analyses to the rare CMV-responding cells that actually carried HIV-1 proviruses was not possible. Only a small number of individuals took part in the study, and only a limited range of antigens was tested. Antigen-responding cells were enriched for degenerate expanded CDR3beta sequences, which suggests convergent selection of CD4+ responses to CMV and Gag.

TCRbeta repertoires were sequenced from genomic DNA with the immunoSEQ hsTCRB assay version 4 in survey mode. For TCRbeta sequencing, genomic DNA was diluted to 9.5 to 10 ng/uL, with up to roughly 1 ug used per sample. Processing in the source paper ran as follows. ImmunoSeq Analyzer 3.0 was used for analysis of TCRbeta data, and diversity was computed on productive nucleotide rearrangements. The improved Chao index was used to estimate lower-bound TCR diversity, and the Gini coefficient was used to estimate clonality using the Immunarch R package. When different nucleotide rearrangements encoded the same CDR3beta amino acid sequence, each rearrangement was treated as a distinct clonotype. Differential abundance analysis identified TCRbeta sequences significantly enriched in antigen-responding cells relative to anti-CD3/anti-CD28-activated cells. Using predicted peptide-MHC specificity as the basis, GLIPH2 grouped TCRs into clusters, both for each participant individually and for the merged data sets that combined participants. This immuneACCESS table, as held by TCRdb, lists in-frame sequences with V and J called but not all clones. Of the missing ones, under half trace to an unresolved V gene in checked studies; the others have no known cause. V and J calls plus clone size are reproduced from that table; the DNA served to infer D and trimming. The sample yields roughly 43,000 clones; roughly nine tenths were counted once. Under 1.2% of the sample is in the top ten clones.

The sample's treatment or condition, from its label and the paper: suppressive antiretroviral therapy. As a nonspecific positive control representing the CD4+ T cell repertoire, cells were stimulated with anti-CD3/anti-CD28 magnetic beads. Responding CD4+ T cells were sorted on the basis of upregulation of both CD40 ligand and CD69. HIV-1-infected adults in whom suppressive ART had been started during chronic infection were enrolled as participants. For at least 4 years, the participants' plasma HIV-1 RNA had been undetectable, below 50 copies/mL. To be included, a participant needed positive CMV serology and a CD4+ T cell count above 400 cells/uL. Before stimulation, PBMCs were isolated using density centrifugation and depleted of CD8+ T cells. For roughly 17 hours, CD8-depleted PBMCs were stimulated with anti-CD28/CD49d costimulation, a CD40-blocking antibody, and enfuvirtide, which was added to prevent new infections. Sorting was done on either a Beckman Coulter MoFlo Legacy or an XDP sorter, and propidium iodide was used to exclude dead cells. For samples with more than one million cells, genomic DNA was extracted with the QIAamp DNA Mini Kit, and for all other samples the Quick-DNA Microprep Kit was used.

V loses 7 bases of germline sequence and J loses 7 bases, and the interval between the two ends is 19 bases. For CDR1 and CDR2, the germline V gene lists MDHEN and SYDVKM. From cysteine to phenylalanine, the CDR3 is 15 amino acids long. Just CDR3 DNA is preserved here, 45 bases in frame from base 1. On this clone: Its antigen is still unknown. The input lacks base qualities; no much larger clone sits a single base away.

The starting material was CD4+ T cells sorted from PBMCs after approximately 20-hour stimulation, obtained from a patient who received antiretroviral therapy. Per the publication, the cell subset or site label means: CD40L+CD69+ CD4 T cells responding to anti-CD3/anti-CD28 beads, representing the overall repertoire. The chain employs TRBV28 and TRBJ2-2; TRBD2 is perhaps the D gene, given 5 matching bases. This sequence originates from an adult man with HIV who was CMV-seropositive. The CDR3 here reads CASTLGRSGGGELFF. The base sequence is TGTGCCAGCACCCTCGGACGTTCCGGAGGCGGGGAGCTGTTTTTT. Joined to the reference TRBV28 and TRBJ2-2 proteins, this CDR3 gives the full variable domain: DVKVTQSSRYLVKRTGEKVFLECVQDMDHENMFWYRQDPGLGLRLIYFSYDVKMKEKGDIPEGYSVSREKKERFSLILESASTNQTSMYLCASTLGRSGGGELFFGEGSRLTVL.